These 13 T cell receptor beta chains share one sample of origin, sequenced in a study of T cells in women clearing cervical HPV infection. Method: immunoSEQ multiplex PCR; TCRdb's copy keeps in-frame clones and lacks some. Listed are roughly 15,000 clones; around 11% falls within the top ten. Sequencing input: blood buffy coat. The receptor source for this set is a woman aged 18 to 75 with a cervical HPV16 infection that either progressed to CIN3+ or cleared (not recorded which).

CDR3 sequence reads: CASSWAGPWIGDTQYF. Incomplete CDR3 DNA: TGTGCCAGCAGTTGGGCAGGGCCCTGGATTGGAGATACG. This sequence joins TRBV6-2 or TRBV6-3 and TRBJ2-3; possible D gene TRBD1, 5 bases. The read is 3 residues too short to cover the CDR3 end, so that end is filled in from the germline J gene. V was shortened by 4 bases and J by 5 bases, with 19 bases between the two germline ends. From germline, CDR1 is MNHEY and CDR2 SVGEGT. CDR3 length: 16 residues.

To note about this clone: Coverage ceases 3 residues before the CDR3 finishes, and the germline J gene fills in the end. The V call is TRBV11-2, the J call TRBJ2-7; TRBD1 is a possible D gene (5 bases). V lost 1 base and J lost 3, with 7 bases in between. The CDR3 consists of 13 residues. Germline V gene data show CDR1 as SGHAT and CDR2 as FQNNGV. CDR3 sequence reads: CASSLGGSYEQYF. The CDR3 bases that were read are TGTGCCAGCAGCTTAGGGGGCAGCTACGAG. Drawing the rest from reference TRBV11-2 and TRBJ2-7, the complete variable domain is EAGVAQSPRYKIIEKRQSVAFWCNPISGHATLYWYQQILGQGPKLLIQFQNNGVVDDSQLPKDRFSAERLKGVDSTLKIQPAKLEDSAVYLCASSLGGSYEQYFGPGTRLTVT.

A word on this clone: The read falls 3 residues short of the CDR3 end, and the missing part is taken from the germline J gene. The rearrangement links TRBV20-1 to TRBJ2-7; 9 nucleotides agree with TRBD2. This CDR3 contains 19 residues. J lost 5 bases, V lost 0 bases, and 20 bases had no gene match. Per germline, CDR1 DFQATT and CDR2 SNEGSKA (reference sequence). The CDR3: CSARDRRVSGSGIWNEQYF. CDR3 DNA (partial): TGCAGTGCTAGAGATAGGCGGGTTAGCGGGAGCGGGATTTGGAACGAG.

In the case of this clone: The read is 3 residues too short to cover the CDR3 end, so that end is filled in from the germline J gene. The chain is built from TRBV7-3 and TRBJ2-2, with D uncertain. The germline V gene has CDR1 SGHTA and CDR2 FQGTGA. CDR3 length: 14 amino acids. The germline V and J ends were trimmed by 2 bases and 8 bases, with 12 bases remaining between them. The sequenced CDR3 bases are TGTGCCAGCAGCTTATATCAAGGAGCGGGGGAG. It codes for CASSLYQGAGE. The entire CDR3 reads CASSLYQGAGELFF.

A word on this clone: The read terminates 3 residues ahead of where the CDR3 ends, so the germline J gene completes it. The V call is TRBV20-1, the J call TRBJ2-7; TRBD1 agrees at 8 bases. CDR3 length: 13 amino acids. Per the germline V gene, CDR1 is DFQATT and CDR2 is SNEGSKA (reference sequence). Trimming cost V 6 bases and J 6 bases; bases outside gene matches: 10. This CDR3 is CSAHHGQGREQYF. CDR3 bases read: TGCAGTGCCCACCATGGACAGGGACGCGAG.

Details on this clone: Read coverage stops 3 residues before the CDR3 terminus; the germline J gene supplies the remainder. This chain uses TRBV7-2 with TRBJ2-4, with 8 bases lining up with TRBD1. Germline CDR1 and CDR2: SGHTA and FQGNSA. This CDR3 comprises 15 residues. The CDR3 loop is CASSPRQGAGQPQYF. Incomplete CDR3 DNA: TGTGCCAGCAGCCCTAGGCAGGGGGCAGGACAGCCT.

The CDR3 loop is CASSSGQVYGYTF. CDR3 DNA (partial): TGTGCCAGCAGTTCCGGACAGGTCTATGGC. The chain uses TRBV6-2 or TRBV6-3 and TRBJ1-2, with 7 positions matching TRBD1. The sequence runs out 3 residues before the end of the CDR3; the remainder is reconstructed from the germline J gene. V lost 4 bases, J lost 4 bases, and 3 bases stayed unmatched. In germline, CDR1 is MNHEY, CDR2 SVGEGT. This CDR3 region has 13 residues.

In the case of this clone: The read stops 3 residues short of the end of the CDR3; the missing end is completed from the germline J gene. The rearrangement uses TRBV11-2 and TRBJ2-1, with D uncertain. The germline V gene encodes CDR1 SGHAT and CDR2 FQNNGV. CDR3 length equals 15 residues. Trimming shortened V by 3 bases and J by 1 base, and 10 bases separated the two germline ends. Partial CDR3 DNA: TGTGCCAGCAGCTTGCGCCTCTCGTCCTACAATGAG. It codes for CASSLRLSSYNE. The full CDR3 is CASSLRLSSYNEQFF.

Details on this clone: The read falls 3 residues short of the CDR3 end, and the missing part is taken from the germline J gene. This chain joins TRBV3-1 (or the pseudogene TRBV3-2) and TRBJ1-4, with a possible D match to TRBD1 (5 bases). This CDR3 region has 14 residues. Deletions cut 2 bases from V and 7 bases from J, with 11 bases between. Germline CDR1 LGHDT, CDR2 YNNKEL (reference sequence). The sequenced CDR3 bases are TGTGCCAGCAGCCAAATAAGGGGAGGTGAAAAA. Protein product: CASSQIRGGEK. From start to end, the CDR3 is CASSQIRGGEKLFF.

A note on this clone: With the read ending 3 residues before the CDR3 end, the germline J gene is used to fill in that end. J is TRBJ2-3 and V is TRBV5-1, with D possibly matching TRBD2 (6 bases). The CDR3 is 15 residues long. Trimming left V 0 bases short and J 6 bases short, with 14 bases between. Germline V CDR1 and CDR2: SGHRS, YFSETQ. The CDR3 spells CASSLEGLAPDTQYF. CDR3 DNA (partial): TGCGCCAGCAGCTTGGAGGGGCTAGCGCCGGATACG.

As to this clone: The read finishes 3 residues shy of the CDR3 end, and the germline J gene is used to complete it. The genes are TRBV29-1 and TRBJ2-5; TRBD2 matches 14 bases. Germline loops: CDR1 SQVTM, CDR2 ANQGSEA. The CDR3 contains 15 residues. Trimming cost V 7 bases and J 5 bases; bases outside gene matches: 9. The CDR3: CSGGTSGSGGETQYF. CDR3 DNA (partial): TGCAGCGGGGGGACTAGCGGGAGCGGAGGCGAGACC. The whole variable domain, filled in from reference TRBV29-1 and TRBJ2-5, reads SAVISQKPSRDICQRGTSLTIQCQVDSQVTMMFWYRQQPGQSLTLIATANQGSEATYESGFVIDKFPISRPNLTFSTLTVSNMSPEDSSIYLCSGGTSGSGGETQYFGPGTRLLVL.

A note on this clone: Sequencing ends 3 residues short of the CDR3 end; the germline J gene provides the rest. The chain couples TRBV7-9 to TRBJ1-2, with D unclear. The CDR3 consists of 14 residues. V was cut by 2 bases and J by 5 bases, with 12 bases left in between. Looked up from germline, CDR1 is SEHNR and CDR2 is FQNEAQ (reference sequence). The CDR3 spells CASSLSSLVYGYTF. The part of the CDR3 DNA that was read is TGTGCCAGCAGCTTATCCAGTTTGGTGTATGGC.

Details on this clone: The read terminates 3 residues ahead of where the CDR3 ends, so the germline J gene completes it. The V and J genes are TRBV2 and TRBJ1-1; TRBD1 agrees at 12 bases. Per germline, CDR1 SNHLY and CDR2 FYNNEI. The CDR3 spans 14 residues. The CDR3 is CASSRDRGLTQAFF. CDR3 DNA (partial): TGTGCCAGCAGTCGGGACAGGGGGCTAACCCAA.